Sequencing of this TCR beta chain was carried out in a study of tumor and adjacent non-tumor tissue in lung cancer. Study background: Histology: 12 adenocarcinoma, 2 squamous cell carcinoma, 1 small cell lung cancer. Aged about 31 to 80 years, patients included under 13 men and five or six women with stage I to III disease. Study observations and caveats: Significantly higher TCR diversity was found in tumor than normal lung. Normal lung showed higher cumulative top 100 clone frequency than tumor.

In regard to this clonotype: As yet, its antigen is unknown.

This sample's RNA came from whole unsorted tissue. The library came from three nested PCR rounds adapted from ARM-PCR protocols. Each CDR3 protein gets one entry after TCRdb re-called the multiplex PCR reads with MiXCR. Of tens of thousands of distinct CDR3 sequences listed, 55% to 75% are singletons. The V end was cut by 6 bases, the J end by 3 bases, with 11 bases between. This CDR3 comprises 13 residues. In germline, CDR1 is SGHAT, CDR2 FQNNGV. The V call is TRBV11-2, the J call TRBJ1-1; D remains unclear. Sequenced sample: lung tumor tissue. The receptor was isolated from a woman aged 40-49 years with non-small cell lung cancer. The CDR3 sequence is CASRLTLDTEAFF. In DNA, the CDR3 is TGTGCCAGCAGACTAACACTGGACACTGAAGCTTTCTTT. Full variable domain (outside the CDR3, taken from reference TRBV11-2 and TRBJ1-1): EAGVAQSPRYKIIEKRQSVAFWCNPISGHATLYWYQQILGQGPKLLIQFQNNGVVDDSQLPKDRFSAERLKGVDSTLKIQPAKLEDSAVYLCASRLTLDTEAFFGQGTRLTVV.